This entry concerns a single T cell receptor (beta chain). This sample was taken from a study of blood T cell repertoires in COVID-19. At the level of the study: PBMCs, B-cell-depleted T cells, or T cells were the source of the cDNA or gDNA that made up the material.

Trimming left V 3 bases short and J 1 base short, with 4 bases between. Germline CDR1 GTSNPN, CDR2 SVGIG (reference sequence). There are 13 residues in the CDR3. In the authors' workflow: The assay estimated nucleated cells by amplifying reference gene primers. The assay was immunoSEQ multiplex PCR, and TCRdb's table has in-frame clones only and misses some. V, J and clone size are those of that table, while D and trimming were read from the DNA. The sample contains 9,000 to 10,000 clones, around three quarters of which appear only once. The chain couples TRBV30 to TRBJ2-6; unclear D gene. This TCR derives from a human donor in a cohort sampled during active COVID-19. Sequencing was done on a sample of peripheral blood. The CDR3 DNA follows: TGTGCCTGGAGACTGTCTGGGGCCAACGTCCTGACTTTC. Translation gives CAWRLSGANVLTF.